The 17 T cell receptor beta chains below were found in one sample sequenced in a study of control samples from healthy donors and cancer patients. The method was immunoSEQ multiplex PCR; TCRdb's version includes in-frame clones alone and lacks a portion of them. The sample has about 81,000 clones; over 90% are singletons. The sequenced material came from blood. The receptors here all came from a woman in her late teens or twenties in good health.

This chain connects TRBV2 to TRBJ2-1, with D unresolved. The CDR3 is 14 residues long. Trimming took 7 bases from V and 0 from J, leaving 10 bases between them. Looked up from germline, CDR1 is SNHLY and CDR2 is FYNNEI. The CDR3 loop reads CASKLPDSYNEQFF. As DNA, the CDR3 is TGTGCCAGCAAACTACCGGACTCCTACAATGAGCAGTTCTTC.

This chain links TRBV4-1 with TRBJ1-5; 8 bases are a match to TRBD1. The CDR3 sequence is 18 residues long. The trim removed 0 bases at V and 2 bases at J, leaving 9 bases unmatched. The germline V gene has CDR1 MGHRA and CDR2 YSYEKL. This CDR3 is CASSQDAFQGAGNQPQHF. The CDR3 region has the DNA TGCGCCAGCAGCCAAGACGCCTTCCAGGGGGCCGGCAATCAGCCCCAGCATTTT.

This sequence joins TRBV28 and TRBJ2-1, with TRBD2 identical over 8 bases. CDR3 length: 15 residues. Germline CDR1 and CDR2: MDHEN and SYDVKM. Trimming removed 1 base from V and 9 bases from J; junction bases left unmatched: 8. CDR3 DNA sequence: TGTGCCAGCAGTTTATCAAGGAGCGGGAGTACTGAGCAGTTCTTC. It codes for CASSLSRSGSTEQFF.

The gene calls are TRBV10-3 and TRBJ1-5; D call uncertain. Germline CDR1 is ENHRY and CDR2 is SYGVKD. This CDR3 is built from 13 residues. Trimming shortened V by 6 bases and J by 5 bases, and 11 bases separated the two germline ends. The CDR3 here is CAISLGPDQPQHF. As DNA, the CDR3 is TGTGCCATCAGCCTCGGGCCGGATCAGCCCCAGCATTTT.

The chain joins TRBV28 to TRBJ2-1, with 7 bases identical to TRBD2. The length of the CDR3 is 15 residues. CDR1 MDHEN and CDR2 SYDVKM come from the germline V gene. After removal of 5 bases from V and 4 bases from J, the junction contained 8 bases not matched to a gene. The CDR3 bases are TGTGCCAGCAGTCCTTTGGGGGAGGGATACAATGAGCAGTTCTTC. This encodes CASSPLGEGYNEQFF.

The V gene is TRBV2, the J gene TRBJ2-7, with D unclear. V shed 7 bases and J shed 0 bases, with 7 bases lying between them. This CDR3 contains 12 residues. Germline CDR1 reads SNHLY; CDR2 reads FYNNEI. The CDR3 protein is CASIPGSYEQYF. CDR3 coding DNA: TGTGCCAGCATACCAGGCTCCTACGAGCAGTACTTC.

V is TRBV2 and J is TRBJ2-7, with a weak D call TRBD1 (5 bases). Trimming shortened V by 3 bases and J by 3 bases, and 9 bases separated the two germline ends. The CDR3 contains 13 residues. CDR1 and CDR2 from the germline V gene are SNHLY and FYNNEI. CDR3 coding DNA: TGTGCCAGCAGTGATCCTCAGGGCTACGAGCAGTACTTC. Its translation: CASSDPQGYEQYF.

The chain uses TRBV6-5 and TRBJ1-2; D unresolved. This CDR3 region has 12 residues. With 6 bases removed from V and 4 bases from J, the gap between germline ends came to 9 bases. Per germline, CDR1 MNHEY and CDR2 SVGAGI. The CDR3 reads CASRIPPYGYTF. CDR3 DNA sequence: TGTGCCAGCAGGATTCCCCCCTATGGCTACACCTTC.

This clone was seen only once. The V gene is TRBV18, the J gene TRBJ2-2, with D unresolved. Germline CDR1 KGHSH, CDR2 LQKENI. The CDR3 runs 11 residues. V shed 6 bases and J shed 6 bases, with 5 bases lying between them. As DNA, the CDR3 is TGTGCCAGCTCGGATCCCGGGGAGCTGTTTTTT. This gives the protein CASSDPGELFF.

V gene TRBV10-1 combines with J gene TRBJ1-5, with 11 positions matching TRBD1. The CDR3 is made up of 14 amino acids. V gave up 9 bases and J gave up 4 bases; unmatched junction bases: 5. Germline V gene lookup returns CDR1 WNHNN and CDR2 SYGVQD (reference sequence). The CDR3 DNA is TGCGCCAGGCCGGGACAGGGGGGGAATCAGCCCCAGCATTTT. Its translation: CARPGQGGNQPQHF.

The rearrangement links TRBV5-4 to TRBJ1-1; possibly TRBD1 for D (5 bases). Trimming stripped 0 bases from V and 4 bases from J, with 13 bases between. The CDR3 is 15 residues long. CDR1 SGHNT and CDR2 YYREEE come from the germline V gene (reference sequence). CDR3: CASSLARAGGTEAFF. CDR3 DNA: TGTGCCAGCAGCTTGGCACGGGCCGGGGGCACTGAAGCTTTCTTT. Supplemented by reference TRBV5-4 and TRBJ1-1, the full variable domain reads ETGVTQSPTHLIKTRGQQVTLRCSSQSGHNTVSWYQQALGQGPQFIFQYYREEENGRGNFPPRFSGLQFPNYSSELNVNALELDDSALYLCASSLARAGGTEAFFGQGTRLTVV.

This clone occurred once. This chain uses TRBV20-1 with TRBJ2-6, with a possible D match to TRBD2 (6 bases). V lost 3 bases and J 4 bases, leaving 22 bases between the germline ends. The CDR3 consists of 18 residues. Germline assignment: CDR1 DFQATT and CDR2 SNEGSKA (reference sequence). CDR3 DNA sequence: TGCAGTGCTAGTCCCTTTGCGGGGACCGCGGGAGGGGCCAACGTCCTGACTTTC. It is translated as CSASPFAGTAGGANVLTF.

V gene TRBV4-1 combines with J gene TRBJ2-7; D may be TRBD1 or TRBD2 (6 bases each). V lost 4 bases, J lost 3 bases, and 13 bases lay in between. The CDR3 sequence is 14 residues long. Germline V CDR1 and CDR2: MGHRA, YSYEKL. The CDR3 coding sequence is TGCGCCAGCAGCCGGGGGGCCGACATCTACGAGCAGTACTTC. Its protein is CASSRGADIYEQYF.

The V call is TRBV18, the J call TRBJ2-7; D remains ambiguous. The CDR3 sequence is 12 residues long. Germline CDR1 reads KGHSH; CDR2 reads LQKENI. The ends were cut back, 3 bases at V and 4 bases at J, with 7 bases in the middle. The CDR3 region is CASSPGKYEQYF. The CDR3 region has the DNA TGTGCCAGCTCACCGGGAAAATACGAGCAGTACTTC.

The rearrangement joins TRBV27 to TRBJ1-5; weak D call: TRBD1 (6 bases). Germline lookup yields CDR1 MNHEY and CDR2 SMNVEV (reference sequence). The CDR3 covers 15 residues. V lost 7 bases and J 2 bases, leaving 15 bases between the germline ends. CDR3 nucleotide sequence: TGTGCCAGCACTAAGGGGGGGCTCGGCAATCAGCCCCAGCATTTT. Encoded protein: CASTKGGLGNQPQHF.

V is TRBV5-4 and J is TRBJ1-1, with 8 bases lining up with TRBD1. The CDR3 is made up of 16 amino acids. The trim removed 0 bases at V and 2 bases at J, leaving 6 bases unmatched. Germline CDR1 SGHNT, CDR2 YYREEE (reference sequence). The CDR3 nucleotides are TGTGCCAGCAGCTTGGCCTTACAGGGGGTTAACACTGAAGCTTTCTTT. Its translation: CASSLALQGVNTEAFF.

The chain has TRBV28 and TRBJ2-1, with 11 bases aligning to TRBD2. V lost 6 bases and J lost 5; bases outside the gene matches: 0. There are 13 residues in the CDR3. Germline V gives CDR1 MDHEN, CDR2 SYDVKM. CDR3 DNA: TGTGCCAGCAGGACTAGCGGGAACAATGAGCAGTTCTTC. Its protein is CASRTSGNNEQFF.